This T cell receptor (beta chain) came from a study of blood T cell repertoires in COVID-19 (dated by TCRdb to the early 2020s). Background on the whole study: Collaborator samples came from the United States, Italy and Spain and covered acute and convalescent phases of COVID-19. Where HLA class I and class II types were available, the types were taken from metadata supplied by the sample provider, not from assay-based typing. The repertoires were released in a freely available public database meant as a resource for research on the immune response to SARS-CoV-2. The prospective study material was composed of cDNA or gDNA derived from T cells, B-cell-depleted T cells, or PBMCs. Sample metadata almost always included a de-identified subject ID, COVID-19 status, age in years and sex. Deeply sampled blood TCRbeta repertoires from subjects exposed to, actively infected with, or recovered from COVID-19 were included in the dataset. Samples came from the ongoing ImmuneRACE study (first 160 participants) plus 1,254 subjects from 6 global collaborators. Points the paper makes about the study in general: The amount of clinical and demographic metadata varied by source and participant and was provided uncurated.

TCRbeta CDR3 regions were amplified from genomic DNA using the immunoSEQ Assay, a bias-controlled multiplex PCR. In the authors' own workflow: Nucleated cell counts per sample were estimated from amplification of reference gene primers within the assay. To quantify the absolute abundance of each unique TCRbeta CDR3 rearrangement, sequence reads were collapsed and filtered. For each sample, productive Simpson clonality was calculated as the square root of Simpson's diversity index over productive rearrangements. TCRdb provides this immuneACCESS table in a form limited to in-frame rearrangements. Some clones are lacking; in checked studies, under half of them reflect an unresolved V gene, and why the rest are absent is not known. V, J and clone size were drawn from that table, and D and trimming were deduced from the DNA. The sample table lists approximately 66,000 clones, roughly nine tenths of them with a count of one. The ten most abundant clones make up 1.1% to 1.5% of the sample.

Collaborating institutions collected whole blood in K2EDTA tubes following their own protocols. For TCRbeta analysis, collaborators shipped samples as frozen whole blood, isolated PBMCs, or DNA extracted from either of those sample types. The CDR3 contains 15 residues, cysteine and phenylalanine counted. Only CDR3 DNA remains: 45 bases, in frame from the first base. CDR1 and CDR2 are read off the germline V gene as MNHEY and SVGEGT. V and J lose 4 bases and 5 bases, and a span of 14 bases separates them. The table lists this clone with a few counts. Its antigen target is currently unknown. One base away there is no much larger clone; base qualities are not given.

The chain employs TRBV6-2 or TRBV6-3 and TRBJ2-2, with a tentative D gene TRBD2 over 6 matching bases. Sequenced input: peripheral blood. The clonotype originates from a man aged 55 to 69 with acute or convalescent COVID-19. The CDR3 here reads CASSFPMGGTGELFF. The DNA is TGTGCCAGCAGTTTTCCTATGGGGGGAACCGGGGAGCTGTTTTTT.